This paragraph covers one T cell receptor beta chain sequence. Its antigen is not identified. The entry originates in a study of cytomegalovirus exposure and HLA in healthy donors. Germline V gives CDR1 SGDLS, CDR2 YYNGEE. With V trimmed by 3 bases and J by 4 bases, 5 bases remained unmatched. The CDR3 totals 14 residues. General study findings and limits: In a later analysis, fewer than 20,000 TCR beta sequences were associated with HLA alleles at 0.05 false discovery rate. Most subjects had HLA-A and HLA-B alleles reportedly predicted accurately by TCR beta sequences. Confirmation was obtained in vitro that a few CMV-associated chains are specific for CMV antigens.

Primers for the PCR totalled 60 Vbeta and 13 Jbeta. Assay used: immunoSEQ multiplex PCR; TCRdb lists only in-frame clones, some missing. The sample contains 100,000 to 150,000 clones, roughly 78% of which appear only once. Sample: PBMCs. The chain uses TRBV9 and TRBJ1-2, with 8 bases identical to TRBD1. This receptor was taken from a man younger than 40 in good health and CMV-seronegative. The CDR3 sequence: CASSAPGGTYGYTF. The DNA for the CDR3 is TGTGCCAGCAGCGCCCCAGGGGGCACCTATGGCTACACCTTC.